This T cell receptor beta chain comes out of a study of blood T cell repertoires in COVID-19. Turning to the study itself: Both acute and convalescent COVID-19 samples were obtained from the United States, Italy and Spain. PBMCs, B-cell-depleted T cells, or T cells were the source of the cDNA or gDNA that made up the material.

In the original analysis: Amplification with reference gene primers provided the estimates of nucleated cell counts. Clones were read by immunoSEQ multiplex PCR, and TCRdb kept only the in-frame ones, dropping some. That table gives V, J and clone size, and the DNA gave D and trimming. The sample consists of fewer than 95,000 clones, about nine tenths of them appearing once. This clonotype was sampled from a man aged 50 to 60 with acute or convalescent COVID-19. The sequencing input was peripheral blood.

The CDR3 region is CASSVLQGAEAFF. The CDR3 DNA reads as TGTGCCAGCAGCGTGCTACAGGGGGCGGAAGCTTTCTTT. The chain combines TRBV7-2 with TRBJ1-1; 9 positions agree with TRBD1. Germline V lookup: CDR1 SGHTA, CDR2 FQGNSA. V gave up 5 bases and J gave up 8 bases; unmatched junction bases: 6. The length of the CDR3 is 13 residues.